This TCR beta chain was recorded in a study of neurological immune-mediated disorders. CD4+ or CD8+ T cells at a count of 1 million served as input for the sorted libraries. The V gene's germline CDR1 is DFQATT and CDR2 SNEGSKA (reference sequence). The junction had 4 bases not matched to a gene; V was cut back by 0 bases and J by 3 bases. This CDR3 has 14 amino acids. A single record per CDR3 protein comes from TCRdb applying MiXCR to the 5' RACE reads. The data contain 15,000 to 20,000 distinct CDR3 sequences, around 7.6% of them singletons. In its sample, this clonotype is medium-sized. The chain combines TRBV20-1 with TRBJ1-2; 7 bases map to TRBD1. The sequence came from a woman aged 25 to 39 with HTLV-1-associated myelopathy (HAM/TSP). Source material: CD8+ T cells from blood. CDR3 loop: CSARERGLDYGYTF. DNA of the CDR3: TGCAGTGCTAGAGAAAGGGGGCTGGACTATGGCTACACCTTC.